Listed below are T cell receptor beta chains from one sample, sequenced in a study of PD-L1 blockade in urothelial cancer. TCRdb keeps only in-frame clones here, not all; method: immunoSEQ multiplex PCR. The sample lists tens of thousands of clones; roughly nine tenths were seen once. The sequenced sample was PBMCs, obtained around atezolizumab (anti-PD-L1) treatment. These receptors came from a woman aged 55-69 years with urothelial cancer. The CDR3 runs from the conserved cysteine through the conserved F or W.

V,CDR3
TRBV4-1,CASSQDEPRYNEQFF
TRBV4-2,CASSQDLVDTDTQYF
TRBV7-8,CASSGGVHITGELFF
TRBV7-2,CASSLGWTAQTYGYTF
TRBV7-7,CASSLGTGAVGGELFF
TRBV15,CATSRPSGQGLSTQYF
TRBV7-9,CASSLVNQGGGYTF
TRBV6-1,CASRDRGVDEQYF
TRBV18,CASSPPTQGTYEQYF
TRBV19,CASSLAASYEQYF
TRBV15,CATSRDNKRTSIFEQYF
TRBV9,CASSAGTGFTDTQYF
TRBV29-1,CSVVIEGGFTDTQYF
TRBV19,CASSSRGLFEQYF
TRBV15,CATSSPPTSVAYEQYF
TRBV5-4,CASSDAGNSPLHF
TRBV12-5,CASGLGGAGNTIYF
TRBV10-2,CASTPFTGPTYEQYF
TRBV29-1,CSVPKAGVRTDTQYF
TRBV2,CASNSGRGSVDTQYF
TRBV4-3,CASSQDRVGSPLHF
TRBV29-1,CSVPGGGYGYTF
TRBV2,CASSDRTGGGQPQHF
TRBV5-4,CASSLLFRAGGDDEQYF
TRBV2,CASSEGLAGVNTDTQYF
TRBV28,CASSLPSGTYEQYF
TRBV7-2,CASIPERWTEAFF
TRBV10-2,CASRGDRPMNTEAFF
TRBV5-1,CASSLTAGSETQYF
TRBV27,CASSLFGHDGLAGGPKQFF
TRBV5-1,CASSSNYEQYF
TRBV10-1,CASSSTGTEQYF
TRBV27,CASSLSGVDTQYF
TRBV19,CASSSRTSGRSGEQYF
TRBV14,CASSHLAGLGTDTQYF
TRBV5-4,CASSLVHRGSYEQYF
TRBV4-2,CASSQGQGHVTGLAGTNEQFF
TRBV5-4,CASSSGTSGTGELFF
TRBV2,CATDVLGGEANEKLFF
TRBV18,CASSPTARYEKLFF
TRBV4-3,CASSQDASSEAEQYF
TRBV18,CASSPGRQGAIYGYTF